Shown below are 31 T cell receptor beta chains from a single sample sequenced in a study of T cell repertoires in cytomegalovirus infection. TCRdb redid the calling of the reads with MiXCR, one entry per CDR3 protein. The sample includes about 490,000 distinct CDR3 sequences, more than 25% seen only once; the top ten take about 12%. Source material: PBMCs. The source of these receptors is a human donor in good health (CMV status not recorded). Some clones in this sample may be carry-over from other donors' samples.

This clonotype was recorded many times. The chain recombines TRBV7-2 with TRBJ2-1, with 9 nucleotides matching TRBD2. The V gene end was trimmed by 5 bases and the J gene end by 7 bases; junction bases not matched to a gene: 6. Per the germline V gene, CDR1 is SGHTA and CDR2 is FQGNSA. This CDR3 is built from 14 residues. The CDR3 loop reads CASSVSGSSNEQFF. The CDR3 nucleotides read TGTGCCAGCAGCGTTAGCGGGAGTAGTAATGAGCAGTTCTTC.

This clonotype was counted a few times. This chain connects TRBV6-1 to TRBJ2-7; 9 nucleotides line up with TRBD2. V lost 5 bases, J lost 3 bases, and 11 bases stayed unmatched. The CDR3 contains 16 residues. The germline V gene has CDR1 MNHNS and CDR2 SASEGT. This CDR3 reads CASSQGISGRGYEQYF. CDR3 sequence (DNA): TGTGCCAGCAGTCAGGGAATTAGCGGGAGAGGCTACGAGCAGTACTTC.

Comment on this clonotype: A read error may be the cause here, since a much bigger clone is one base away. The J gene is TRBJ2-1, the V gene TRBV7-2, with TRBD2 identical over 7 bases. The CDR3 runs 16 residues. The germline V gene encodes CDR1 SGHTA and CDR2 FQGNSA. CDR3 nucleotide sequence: TGTGCCAGCAGCTTAGAGGGGACTAATTTCTACAATGGGCAGTTCTTC. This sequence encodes CASSLEGTNFYNGQFF.

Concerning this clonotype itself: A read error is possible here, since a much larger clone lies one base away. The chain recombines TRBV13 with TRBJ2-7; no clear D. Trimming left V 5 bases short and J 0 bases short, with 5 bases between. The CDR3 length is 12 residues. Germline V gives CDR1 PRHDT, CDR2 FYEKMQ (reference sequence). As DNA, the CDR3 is TGTGCCAGCAGCCCCTACTCCTACGAGCAGTACTTC. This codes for CASSPYSYEQYF.

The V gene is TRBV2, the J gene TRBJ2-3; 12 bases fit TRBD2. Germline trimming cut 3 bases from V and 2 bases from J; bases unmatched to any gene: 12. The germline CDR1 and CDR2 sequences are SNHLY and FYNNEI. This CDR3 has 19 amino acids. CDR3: CASSEEGPRTSGTTDTQYF. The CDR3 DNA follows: TGTGCCAGCAGTGAGGAGGGGCCACGGACTAGCGGGACCACAGATACGCAGTATTTT.

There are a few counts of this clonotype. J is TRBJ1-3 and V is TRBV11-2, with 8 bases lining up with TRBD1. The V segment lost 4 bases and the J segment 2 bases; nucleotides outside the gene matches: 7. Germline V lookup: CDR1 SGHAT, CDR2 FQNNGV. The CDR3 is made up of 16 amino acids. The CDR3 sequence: CASSSGQGSPGNTIYF. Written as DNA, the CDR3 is TGTGCCAGCAGCTCAGGACAGGGATCACCTGGAAACACCATATATTTT. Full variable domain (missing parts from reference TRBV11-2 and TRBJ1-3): EAGVAQSPRYKIIEKRQSVAFWCNPISGHATLYWYQQILGQGPKLLIQFQNNGVVDDSQLPKDRFSAERLKGVDSTLKIQPAKLEDSAVYLCASSSGQGSPGNTIYFGEGSWLTVV.

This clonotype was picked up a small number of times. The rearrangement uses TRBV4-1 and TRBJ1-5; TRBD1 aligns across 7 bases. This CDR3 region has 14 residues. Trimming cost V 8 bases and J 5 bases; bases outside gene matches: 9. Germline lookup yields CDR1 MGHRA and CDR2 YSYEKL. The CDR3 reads CASGSDRVDQPQHF. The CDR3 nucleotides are TGCGCCAGCGGCTCAGACAGGGTCGATCAGCCCCAGCATTTT.

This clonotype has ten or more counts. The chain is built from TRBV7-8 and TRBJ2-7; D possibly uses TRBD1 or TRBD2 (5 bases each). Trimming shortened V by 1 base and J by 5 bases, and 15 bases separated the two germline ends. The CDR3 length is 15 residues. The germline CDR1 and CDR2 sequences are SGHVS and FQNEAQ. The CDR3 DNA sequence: TGTGCCAGCAGCTTAGTTCGGGGCAGAACGGACGAGCAGTACTTC. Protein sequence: CASSLVRGRTDEQYF.

Here the CDR3 reads CASKGVEVYGYTF. CDR3 DNA: TGTGCCAGCAAAGGGGTCGAGGTATATGGCTACACCTTC. J is TRBJ1-2 and V is TRBV27, with a tentative D call TRBD1 (5 bases). Germline V gene lookup returns CDR1 MNHEY and CDR2 SMNVEV (reference sequence). This CDR3 is built from 13 residues. V was clipped by 7 bases and J by 5 bases, with 14 bases between them.

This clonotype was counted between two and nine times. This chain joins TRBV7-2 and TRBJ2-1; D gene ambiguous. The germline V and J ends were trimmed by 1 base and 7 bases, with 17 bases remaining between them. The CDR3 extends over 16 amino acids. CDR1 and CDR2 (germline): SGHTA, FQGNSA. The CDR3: CASSLVLGLPRNEQFF. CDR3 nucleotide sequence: TGTGCCAGCAGCTTAGTTCTAGGCCTGCCCAGGAATGAGCAGTTCTTC.

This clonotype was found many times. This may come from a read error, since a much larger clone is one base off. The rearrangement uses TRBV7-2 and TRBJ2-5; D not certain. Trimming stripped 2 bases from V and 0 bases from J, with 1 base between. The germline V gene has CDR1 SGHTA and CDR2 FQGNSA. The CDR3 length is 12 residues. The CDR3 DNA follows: TGTGCCAGCAGCTTAAACCAAGAGACCCAGTACTTC. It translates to CASSLNQETQYF.

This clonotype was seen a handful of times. CDR3: CASSGNYQNNEQFF. CDR3 DNA sequence: TGTGCCAGCAGTGGGAATTACCAGAACAATGAGCAGTTCTTC. This chain joins TRBV12-3 or TRBV12-4 and TRBJ2-1; no clear D gene. Trimming removed 5 bases from V and 5 bases from J, with 13 bases in between. The CDR3 totals 14 residues.

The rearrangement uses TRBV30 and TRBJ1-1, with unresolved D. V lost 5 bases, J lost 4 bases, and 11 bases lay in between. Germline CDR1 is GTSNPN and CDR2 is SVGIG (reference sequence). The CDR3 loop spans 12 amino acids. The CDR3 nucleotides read TGTGCCTGGGGCCTTGAGGTCACTGAAGCTTTCTTT. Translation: CAWGLEVTEAFF.

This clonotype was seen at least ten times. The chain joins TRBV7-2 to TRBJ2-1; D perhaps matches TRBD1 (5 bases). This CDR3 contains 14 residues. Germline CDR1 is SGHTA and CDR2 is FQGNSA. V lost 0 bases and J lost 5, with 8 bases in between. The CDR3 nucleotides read TGTGCCAGCAGCTTAGCCAGGGAAAACAATGAGCAGTTCTTC. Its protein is CASSLARENNEQFF. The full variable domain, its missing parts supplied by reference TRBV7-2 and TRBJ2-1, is GAGVSQSPSNKVTEKGKDVELRCDPISGHTALYWYRQSLGQGLEFLIYFQGNSAPDKSGLPSDRFSAERTGGSVSTLTIQRTQQEDSAVYLCASSLARENNEQFFGPGTRLTVL.

The CDR3 protein is CASTAQNYNEQFF. In DNA, the CDR3 is TGCGCCAGCACGGCCCAAAACTACAATGAGCAGTTCTTC. This chain links TRBV5-1 with TRBJ2-1, with D unresolved. The V gene lost 6 bases and the J gene lost 3 bases, with 10 bases spanning the gap. The CDR3 runs to 13 residues. Germline V gene lookup returns CDR1 SGHRS and CDR2 YFSETQ.

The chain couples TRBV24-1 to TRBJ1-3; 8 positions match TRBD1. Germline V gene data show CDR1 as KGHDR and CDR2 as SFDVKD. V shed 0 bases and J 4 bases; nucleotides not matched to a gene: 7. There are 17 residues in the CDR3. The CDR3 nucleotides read TGTGCCACCAGTGATTTGCCCGGACAGGGAGCCGGAAACACCATATATTTT. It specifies CATSDLPGQGAGNTIYF.

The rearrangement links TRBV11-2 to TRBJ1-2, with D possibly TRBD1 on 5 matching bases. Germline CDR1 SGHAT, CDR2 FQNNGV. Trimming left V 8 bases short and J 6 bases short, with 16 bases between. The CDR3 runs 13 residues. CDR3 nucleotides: TGTGCCAGCGGCTCCAGGGCTTTGGATGGCTACACCTTC. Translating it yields CASGSRALDGYTF.

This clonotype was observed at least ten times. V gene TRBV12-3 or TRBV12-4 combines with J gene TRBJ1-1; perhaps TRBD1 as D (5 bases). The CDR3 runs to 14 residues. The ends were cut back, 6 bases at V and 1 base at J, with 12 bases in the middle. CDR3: CASSGGVSNTEAFF. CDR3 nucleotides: TGTGCCAGCAGCGGAGGGGTGTCGAACACTGAAGCTTTCTTT.

CDR3: CASSETGFSQPQHF. As DNA, the CDR3 is TGTGCCAGCTCCGAGACAGGGTTCTCTCAGCCCCAGCATTTT. This rearrangement joins TRBV18 to TRBJ1-5; 7 bases line up with TRBD1. The CDR3 extends over 14 amino acids. CDR1 and CDR2 from the germline V gene are KGHSH and LQKENI. The V gene end was trimmed by 6 bases and the J gene end by 6 bases; junction bases not matched to a gene: 8.

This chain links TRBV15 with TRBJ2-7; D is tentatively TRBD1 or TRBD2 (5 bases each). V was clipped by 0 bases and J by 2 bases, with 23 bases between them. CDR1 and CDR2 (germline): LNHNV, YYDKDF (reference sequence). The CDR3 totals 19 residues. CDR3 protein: CATSRDLYRTGTVPYEQYV. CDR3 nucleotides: TGTGCCACCAGCAGAGATTTATACCGGACGGGGACGGTACCCTACGAGCAGTACGTC.

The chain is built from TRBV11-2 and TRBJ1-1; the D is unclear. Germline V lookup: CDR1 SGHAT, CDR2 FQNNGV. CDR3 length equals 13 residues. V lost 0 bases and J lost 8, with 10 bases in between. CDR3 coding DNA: TGTGCCAGCAGCTTAGATGGCAAGAGGGAAGCTTTCTTT. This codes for CASSLDGKREAFF.

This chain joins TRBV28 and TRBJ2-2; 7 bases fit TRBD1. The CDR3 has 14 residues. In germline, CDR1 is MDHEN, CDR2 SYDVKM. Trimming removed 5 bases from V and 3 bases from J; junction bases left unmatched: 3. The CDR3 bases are TGTGCCAGCAGTAGGGGGCGAGACACCGGGGAGCTGTTTTTT. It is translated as CASSRGRDTGELFF.

CDR3 region: CASSLVARNSNQPQHF. The DNA for the CDR3 is TGTGCCAGCAGTTTGGTGGCCCGTAATAGCAATCAGCCCCAGCATTTT. The rearrangement uses TRBV12-3 or TRBV12-4 and TRBJ1-5, with no clear D. V was trimmed by 3 bases and J by 0 bases, leaving 12 bases between them. The CDR3 is 16 residues long.

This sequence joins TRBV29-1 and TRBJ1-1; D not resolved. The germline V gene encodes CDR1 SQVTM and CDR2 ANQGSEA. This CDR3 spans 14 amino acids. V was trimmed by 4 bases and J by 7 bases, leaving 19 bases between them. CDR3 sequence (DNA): TGCAGCGTTGTATTATCTTTGCCTCGAGGTGAAGCTTTCTTT. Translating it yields CSVVLSLPRGEAFF.

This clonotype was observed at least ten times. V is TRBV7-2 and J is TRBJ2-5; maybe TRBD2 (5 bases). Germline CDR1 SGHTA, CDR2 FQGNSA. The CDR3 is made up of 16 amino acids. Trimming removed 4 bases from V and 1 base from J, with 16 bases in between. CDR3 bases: TGTGCCAGCAGCTCGTCGGGAACAAGCATCCAAGAGACCCAGTACTTC. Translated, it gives CASSSSGTSIQETQYF.

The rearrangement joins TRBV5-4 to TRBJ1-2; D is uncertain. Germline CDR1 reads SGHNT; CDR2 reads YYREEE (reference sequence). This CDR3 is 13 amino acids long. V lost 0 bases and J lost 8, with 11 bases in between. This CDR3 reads CASSLALLGGYTF. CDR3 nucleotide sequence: TGTGCCAGCAGCTTGGCACTGCTGGGGGGCTACACCTTC.

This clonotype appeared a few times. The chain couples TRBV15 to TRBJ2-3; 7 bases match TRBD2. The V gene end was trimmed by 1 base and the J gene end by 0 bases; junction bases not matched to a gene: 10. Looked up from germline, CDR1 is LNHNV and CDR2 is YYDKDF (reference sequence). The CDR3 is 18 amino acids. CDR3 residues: CATSRGDLAESSTDTQYF. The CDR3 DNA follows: TGTGCCACCAGCAGAGGGGATCTAGCGGAGTCAAGCACAGATACGCAGTATTTT.

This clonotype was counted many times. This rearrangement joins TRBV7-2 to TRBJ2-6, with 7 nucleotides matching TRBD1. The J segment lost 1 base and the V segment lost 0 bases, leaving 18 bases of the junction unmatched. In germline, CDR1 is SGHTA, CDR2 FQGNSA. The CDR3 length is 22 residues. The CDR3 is CASSLASGGSSTGSSGANVLTF. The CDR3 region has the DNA TGTGCCAGCAGCTTAGCCTCAGGGGGAAGTTCCACCGGGTCATCTGGGGCCAACGTCCTGACTTTC.

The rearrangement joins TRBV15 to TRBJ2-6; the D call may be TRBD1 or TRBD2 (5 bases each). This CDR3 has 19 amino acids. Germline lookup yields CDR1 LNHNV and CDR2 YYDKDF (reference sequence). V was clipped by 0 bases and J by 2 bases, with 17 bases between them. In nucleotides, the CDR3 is TGTGCCACCAGCAGAGAGGGGGTATCGGGGCTAACTGGGGCCAACGTCCTGACTTTC. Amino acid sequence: CATSREGVSGLTGANVLTF.

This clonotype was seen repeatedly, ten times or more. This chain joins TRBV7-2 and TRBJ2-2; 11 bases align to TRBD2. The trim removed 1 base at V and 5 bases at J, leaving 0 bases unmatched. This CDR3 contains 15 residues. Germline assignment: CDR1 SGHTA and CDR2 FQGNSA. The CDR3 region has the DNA TGTGCCAGCAGCTTAGGACTAGCGGGGACCGGGGAGCTGTTTTTT. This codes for CASSLGLAGTGELFF.

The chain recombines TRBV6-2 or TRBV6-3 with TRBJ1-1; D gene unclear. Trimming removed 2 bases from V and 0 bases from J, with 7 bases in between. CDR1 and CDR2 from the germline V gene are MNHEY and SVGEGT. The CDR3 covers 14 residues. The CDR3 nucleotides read TGTGCCAGCAGTTACGGGGATCTGAACACTGAAGCTTTCTTT. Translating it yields CASSYGDLNTEAFF.